This T cell receptor beta chain was profiled in a study of blood T cell repertoires in COVID-19. As for the study in general: The samples span acute and convalescent COVID-19 from the United States, Italy and Spain.

TCRdb's table, derived via immunoSEQ multiplex PCR, lists solely in-frame clones and lacks some. The sample consists of approximately 300,000 clones, more than 75% of them appearing once. The trim removed 7 bases at V and 12 bases at J, leaving 12 bases unmatched. CDR1 and CDR2 from the germline V gene are LNHDA and SQIVND (reference sequence). The CDR3 loop spans 14 amino acids. The chain couples TRBV19 to TRBJ2-4, with TRBD1 matching over 10 bases. The TCR sequence derives from a man aged 50 or older with active or convalescent COVID-19. Sequencing was performed on peripheral blood. CDR3 sequence reads: CASNDRGQIGSQYF. CDR3 DNA: TGTGCCAGTAACGACAGGGGGCAAATCGGGTCTCAGTACTTC.